One sample yielded the 20 T cell receptor beta chains listed below, sequenced in a study of cytomegalovirus exposure and HLA in healthy donors. This PCR relied on a set of 60 Vbeta primers and 13 Jbeta primers. The protocol was immunoSEQ multiplex PCR, while the TCRdb copy is restricted to in-frame clones and leaves out a portion. This table has 65,000 or so clones, 77% appearing once. The specimen was PBMCs. All receptors derive from a middle-aged woman in good health and CMV-seropositive.

V is TRBV11-2 and J is TRBJ1-5, with 8 nucleotides matching TRBD1. Germline-derived CDR1 and CDR2 are SGHAT and FQNNGV. With V trimmed by 7 bases and J by 6 bases, 2 bases remained unmatched. The CDR3 is 12 residues long. The chain's CDR3 is CASIDRGQPQHF. For the CDR3, the DNA is TGTGCCAGCATCGACAGGGGTCAGCCCCAGCATTTT. The whole variable domain, remainder taken from reference TRBV11-2 and TRBJ1-5, is EAGVAQSPRYKIIEKRQSVAFWCNPISGHATLYWYQQILGQGPKLLIQFQNNGVVDDSQLPKDRFSAERLKGVDSTLKIQPAKLEDSAVYLCASIDRGQPQHFGDGTRLSIL.

As regards this clone: Other DNA sequences in this specimen translate into the identical CDR3. The chain carries TRBV6-6 and TRBJ2-5; 9 nucleotides line up with TRBD2. The CDR3 extends over 16 amino acids. V dropped 8 bases and J dropped 7; count of bases not matched to a gene: 17. CDR1 is MNHNY and CDR2 is SVGAGI in the germline V gene (reference sequence). CDR3 in amino acids: CASAPGGAGGGGTQYF. Written as DNA, the CDR3 is TGTGCCAGCGCCCCTGGCGGAGCGGGGGGAGGAGGGACCCAGTACTTC.

The chain links TRBV7-6 to TRBJ2-5; D remains ambiguous. This CDR3 spans 14 amino acids. Per the germline V gene, CDR1 is SGHVS and CDR2 is FNYEAQ. Trimming shortened V by 1 base and J by 0 bases, and 6 bases separated the two germline ends. The CDR3 is CASSLVQYQETQYF. CDR3 nucleotide sequence: TGTGCCAGCAGCTTAGTACAGTACCAAGAGACCCAGTACTTC. The variable domain in full, completed from reference TRBV7-6 and TRBJ2-5, reads GAGVSQSPRYKVTKRGQDVALRCDPISGHVSLYWYRQALGQGPEFLTYFNYEAQQDKSGLPNDRFSAERPEGSISTLTIQRTEQRDSAMYRCASSLVQYQETQYFGPGTRLLVL.

The rearrangement joins TRBV5-1 to TRBJ2-5, with 9 bases matching TRBD2. The V gene's germline CDR1 is SGHRS and CDR2 YFSETQ. The CDR3 extends over 14 amino acids. V was pared by 3 bases and J by 5 bases, with 5 bases of the junction left unmatched. CDR3 protein: CASSWGLAGETQYF. CDR3 sequence (DNA): TGCGCCAGCAGCTGGGGACTAGCCGGTGAGACCCAGTACTTC.

This chain uses TRBV19 with TRBJ1-1; D uncertain. This CDR3 region has 13 residues. V was trimmed by 9 bases and J by 0 bases, leaving 11 bases between them. Germline V gene sequence: CDR1 LNHDA, CDR2 SQIVND (reference sequence). CDR3 in amino acids: CASSYRVNTEAFF. For the CDR3, the DNA is TGTGCCAGCTCATACCGGGTGAACACTGAAGCTTTCTTT.

This clone has just one count. V usage is TRBV2 and J usage is TRBJ1-1; D perhaps matches TRBD1 (5 bases). V lost 0 bases, J lost 1 base, and 9 bases lay in between. Germline values: CDR1 SNHLY, CDR2 FYNNEI. The CDR3 spans 15 residues. This CDR3 reads CASSEARTRNTEAFF. CDR3 bases: TGTGCCAGCAGTGAAGCGCGGACACGGAACACTGAAGCTTTCTTT.

The chain carries TRBV19 and TRBJ2-5, with 11 nucleotides matching TRBD2. The CDR3 runs to 20 residues. Per germline, CDR1 LNHDA and CDR2 SQIVND (reference sequence). Trimming cost V 1 base and J 4 bases; bases outside gene matches: 17. The chain's CDR3 is CASSIVPSGGRISARETQYF. The CDR3 DNA follows: TGTGCCAGTAGTATAGTCCCTAGCGGGGGGCGTATCAGCGCCCGAGAGACCCAGTACTTC.

V usage is TRBV4-1 and J usage is TRBJ2-7, with D hard to call. V was cut by 1 base and J by 6 bases, with 10 bases left in between. There are 13 residues in the CDR3. The germline V gene has CDR1 MGHRA and CDR2 YSYEKL. The CDR3: CASSQGTVGEQYF. As DNA, the CDR3 is TGCGCCAGCAGCCAAGGTACAGTCGGCGAGCAGTACTTC.

In this sample, this clone turned up a few times. The CDR3 sequence is CSVGDYEQYF. The CDR3 nucleotides are TGCAGCGTCGGGGATTACGAGCAGTACTTC. The chain joins TRBV29-1 to TRBJ2-7, with D perhaps TRBD2 (5 bases). Germline loops: CDR1 SQVTM, CDR2 ANQGSEA. The germline V and J ends were trimmed by 6 bases and 4 bases, with 7 bases remaining between them. This CDR3 region has 10 residues.

This chain links TRBV30 with TRBJ1-2; tentatively, D is TRBD1 (5 bases). The V and J ends lost 3 bases and 5 bases respectively, with 13 bases between them. Per germline, CDR1 GTSNPN and CDR2 SVGIG (reference sequence). The CDR3 is 13 residues long. As DNA, the CDR3 is TGTGCCTGGAGGGTGGGGCAGCTATATGGCTACACCTTC. Amino acids: CAWRVGQLYGYTF.

V gene TRBV5-1 combines with J gene TRBJ2-7; 8 bases agree with TRBD2. CDR1 and CDR2 from the germline V gene are SGHRS and YFSETQ. This CDR3 is 14 amino acids long. The trim removed 3 bases at V and 2 bases at J, leaving 4 bases unmatched. CDR3 nucleotides: TGCGCCAGCAGCTCAGGACTAGCACCCTACGAGCAGTACTTC. Protein sequence: CASSSGLAPYEQYF. The full variable domain, its missing parts supplied by reference TRBV5-1 and TRBJ2-7, is KAGVTQTPRYLIKTRGQQVTLSCSPISGHRSVSWYQQTPGQGLQFLFEYFSETQRNKGNFPGRFSGRQFSNSRSEMNVSTLELGDSALYLCASSSGLAPYEQYFGPGTRLTVT.

The chain carries TRBV13 and TRBJ2-1, with 11 bases fitting TRBD2. V was clipped by 5 bases and J by 3 bases; unmatched bases: 9. The CDR3 has 17 residues. Germline CDR1 PRHDT, CDR2 FYEKMQ (reference sequence). The CDR3 bases are TGTGCCAGCAGCCATCTATTAGCGGGGGGGTACTACAATGAGCAGTTCTTC. Translation gives CASSHLLAGGYYNEQFF.

The chain carries TRBV7-9 and TRBJ2-7, with TRBD1 identical over 8 bases. Trimming cost V 5 bases and J 0 bases; bases outside gene matches: 6. Germline CDR1 reads SEHNR; CDR2 reads FQNEAQ (reference sequence). CDR3 length: 15 residues. The CDR3 loop reads CASSRQGSSSYEQYF. The CDR3 nucleotides read TGTGCCAGCAGCAGACAGGGGTCTAGCTCCTACGAGCAGTACTTC.

This clone was recorded once. V and J are TRBV4-1 and TRBJ2-5; D ambiguous. Germline V CDR1 and CDR2: MGHRA, YSYEKL. This CDR3 has 15 amino acids. Trimming removed 0 bases from V and 2 bases from J, with 10 bases in between. In DNA form, the CDR3 reads TGCGCCAGCAGCCAAGATCCGTCAGCGCAAGAGACCCAGTACTTC. The encoded protein is CASSQDPSAQETQYF.

The chain carries TRBV9 and TRBJ1-4; 7 nucleotides align to TRBD1. V shed 0 bases, J shed 3 bases, and the junction held 2 bases outside the gene matches. The V gene's germline CDR1 is SGDLS and CDR2 YYNGEE. There are 15 residues in the CDR3. The CDR3 loop is CASSVGGQPNEKLFF. In DNA form, the CDR3 reads TGTGCCAGCAGCGTAGGGGGACAGCCTAATGAAAAACTGTTTTTT.

This clone was observed a single time. This chain links TRBV2 with TRBJ1-2, with a possible D match to TRBD1 (5 bases). The V gene's germline CDR1 is SNHLY and CDR2 FYNNEI. Trimming took 4 bases from V and 0 from J, leaving 9 bases between them. The CDR3 runs 14 residues. In DNA form, the CDR3 reads TGTGCCAGCAGTGGGGGGGGTACTAACTATGGCTACACCTTC. This gives the protein CASSGGGTNYGYTF.

The V call is TRBV7-3, the J call TRBJ1-2; TRBD1 matches at 9 bases. There are 14 residues in the CDR3. The junction had 2 bases not matched to a gene; V was cut back by 1 base and J by 5 bases. The germline CDR1 and CDR2 sequences are SGHTA and FQGTGA. The CDR3 region has the DNA TGTGCCAGCAGCTTAAGCGGACAGGGGTATGGCTACACCTTC. Protein sequence: CASSLSGQGYGYTF.

This chain links TRBV7-8 with TRBJ1-5; D gene uncertain. The CDR3 consists of 15 residues. With 5 bases removed from V and 0 bases from J, the gap between germline ends came to 11 bases. Germline CDR1 SGHVS, CDR2 FQNEAQ. The DNA for the CDR3 is TGTGCCAGCAGCCCTACGGGTTATAGCAATCAGCCCCAGCATTTT. Protein: CASSPTGYSNQPQHF.

This clone was picked up a small number of times. The V call is TRBV4-1, the J call TRBJ2-3; the D gene is possibly TRBD2 (5 bases). V was shortened by 4 bases and J by 11 bases, with 16 bases between the two germline ends. The CDR3 contains 13 residues. Germline values: CDR1 MGHRA, CDR2 YSYEKL. The CDR3 reads CASSPIGSGKQYF. The CDR3 bases are TGCGCCAGCAGCCCCATTGGGAGCGGCAAGCAGTATTTT.

The chain is built from TRBV12-5 and TRBJ1-2, with D possibly TRBD1 on 6 matching bases. This CDR3 has 12 amino acids. The V end lost 6 bases, the J end lost 12 bases, and 17 bases lay between the germline ends. Looked up from germline, CDR1 is LGHNT and CDR2 is FRNRAP. CDR3 residues: CASGLRVRGDTF. CDR3 sequence (DNA): TGTGCTAGTGGGCTTAGGGTCAGGGGAGACACCTTC.